This T cell receptor (beta chain) is from a study of shared clonotypes between healthy human individuals. Findings and caveats of the study: In contrast to clonotypes shared by all four donors, non-shared clonotypes had lower generation probabilities.

This clone showed up just a few times. The target antigen is unknown. Germline CDR1 LGHNA, CDR2 YNFKEQ. There are 15 residues in the CDR3. Trimming removed 1 base from V and 0 bases from J, with 9 bases in between. Profiled with immunoSEQ multiplex PCR; TCRdb holds only in-frame clones, not every one. The table lists around 1,100,000 clones, 70% to 80% of them singletons. The V and J genes are TRBV4-2 and TRBJ1-2; D ambiguous. This sequence was found in a man aged 18 to 35 in good health. Some clones in this sample may be carry-over from other donors' samples. The sample consisted of memory CD4+ T cells from PBMCs. Subset given: CD45RA-negative fraction. CDR3 bases: TGTGCCAGCAGCCAAGGTGCGGGGACTAACTATGGCTACACCTTC. Encoded protein: CASSQGAGTNYGYTF.